This TCR beta chain was captured by sequencing in a study of long-term antiretroviral therapy in people with HIV. Study summary: Samples collected earliest predate the 2015 immediate-ART recommendation by about a decade.

In regard to this clone: The antigen remains undetermined.

General observations from the study: Repertoires with HIV possessed tighter CDR3 length spans than those of controls. Clones that expanded before ART (that is, prior to treatment) dominated the repertoire at all time points.

CDR1 MNHNY and CDR2 SVGAGI come from the germline V gene (reference sequence). The V and J ends lost 5 bases and 7 bases, in that order; junction bases with no gene match: 7. There are 15 residues in the CDR3. The assay used was immunoSEQ (version v3.0), run at survey level. Sequencing had a target that covered about 40,000-55,000 T-cell genomes per sample. Sequencing was performed with immunoSEQ multiplex PCR; in TCRdb, only in-frame clones are kept and a portion is missing. The profile covers 30,000 to 40,000 clones, with 70% to 80% appearing a single time and roughly 3.2% taken by the ten largest.

This specimen consisted of unsorted PBMCs, obtained 1.9 years after starting antiretroviral therapy. V is TRBV6-6 and J is TRBJ1-5; TRBD1 matches 11 bases. The receptor's source is a young man with HIV. The CDR3 here is CASSLDRGRGQPQHF. The DNA for the CDR3 is TGTGCCAGCAGTCTGGACAGGGGGCGCGGGCAGCCCCAGCATTTT.